This entry is about one T cell receptor (beta chain). In the PCR, 60 Vbeta and 13 Jbeta primers were used. Produced via immunoSEQ multiplex PCR; TCRdb's table is partial and in-frame only. The profile covers about 280,000 clones, with 80% to 90% appearing a single time and roughly 2.3% taken by the ten largest. This entry belongs to a study of cytomegalovirus exposure and HLA in healthy donors. The receptor comes from a woman aged 18-29 years in good health and CMV-seronegative. Material for sequencing was PBMCs.

The CDR3 spells CAISDVGVLYEQYF. The CDR3 DNA follows: TGTGCCATCAGTGATGTAGGAGTCCTATACGAGCAGTACTTC. This chain connects TRBV10-3 to TRBJ2-7, with no clear D. Germline V gives CDR1 ENHRY, CDR2 SYGVKD. The V end was cut by 3 bases, the J end by 4 bases, with 13 bases between. The length of the CDR3 is 14 residues.